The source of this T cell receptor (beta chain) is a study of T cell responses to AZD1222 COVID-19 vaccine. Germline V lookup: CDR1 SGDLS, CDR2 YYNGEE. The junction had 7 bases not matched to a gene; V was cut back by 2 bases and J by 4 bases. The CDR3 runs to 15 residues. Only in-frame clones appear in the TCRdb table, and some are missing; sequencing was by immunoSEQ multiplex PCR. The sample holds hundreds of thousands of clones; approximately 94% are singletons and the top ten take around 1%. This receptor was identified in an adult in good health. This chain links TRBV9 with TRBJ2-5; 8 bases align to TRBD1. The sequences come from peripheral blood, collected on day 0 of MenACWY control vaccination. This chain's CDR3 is CASSVQTGVGETQYF. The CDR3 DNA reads TGTGCCAGCAGCGTCCAGACAGGGGTTGGAGAGACCCAGTACTTC. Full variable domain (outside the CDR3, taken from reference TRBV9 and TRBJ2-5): DSGVTQTPKHLITATGQRVTLRCSPRSGDLSVYWYQQSLDQGLQFLIQYYNGEERAKGNILERFSAQQFPDLHSELNLSSLELGDSALYFCASSVQTGVGETQYFGPGTRLLVL.